The clone carrying this T cell receptor beta chain was observed a single time. Its antigen remains unidentified. Libraries were prepared by immunoSEQ multiplex PCR; TCRdb keeps only in-frame clonotypes and omits some of them. The sample includes tens of thousands of clones, more than 60% seen only once; the top ten take 2.5% to 3%. The entry originates in a study of CD4 T cells in relation to SARS-CoV-2 and coronaviruses. Study summary: After 10 days of antigen culture, PBMC TCR beta CDR3s were sequenced.

Germline V lookup: CDR1 MNHEY, CDR2 SMNVEV (reference sequence). Trimming cost V 2 bases and J 13 bases, with 15 bases left between them. The CDR3 loop spans 14 amino acids. Source material: memory CD4+ T cells from PBMCs, cultured in vitro. This chain connects TRBV27 to TRBJ1-6; D ambiguous. The sequence was collected from an adult with COVID-19. The CDR3 is CASSLGSGSSPLHF. The CDR3 DNA sequence: TGTGCCAGCAGTTTAGGTAGCGGGTCGTCCCCCCTCCACTTT.